The rows below give T cell receptor beta chains drawn from one sample of a study of blood T cell repertoires in COVID-19. The data were produced by immunoSEQ multiplex PCR, yet TCRdb's version contains in-frame clones alone and is incomplete. The top ten clones hold 9.5% to 13% of a sample with 150,000 to 180,000 clones, roughly four fifths of them seen once. The sample taken for sequencing was peripheral blood. These receptors all come from a woman aged 60-75 years with COVID-19, enrolled during active disease. CDR3s leave out the opening cysteine and the closing phenylalanine or tryptophan. The D gene is left open where the match is weak.

v_call	d_call	j_call	cdr3_aa
TRBV27	TRBD1	TRBJ1-1	ASSLSRTGNTEAF
TRBV7-8	NA	TRBJ1-2	ASSLSRQASSGT
TRBV20-1	NA	TRBJ1-5	SAWVRDIQH
TRBV7-9	NA	TRBJ2-1	ASRNEGRALGGNEQF
TRBV7-9	TRBD2	TRBJ2-2	ASSLESASGGTGELF
TRBV6-5	NA	TRBJ1-5	AVGRNKAQH
TRBV13	NA	TRBJ1-1	ASSLNRVNTEAF
TRBV7-8	NA	TRBJ1-6	ASSSLDNSPLH
TRBV7-9	TRBD1	TRBJ1-1	ASSLVGQGPEAF
TRBV2	NA	TRBJ2-1	AISYEQF
TRBV5-1	NA	TRBJ1-5	ASSLYPDSYSNQPQH
TRBV6-1	NA	TRBJ1-5	ASSEEGRQPQH
TRBV5-1	TRBD1	TRBJ2-5	ASSGGTGGYQETQY
TRBV3-1/TRBV3-2	NA	TRBJ2-3	ASSQDPSGTSTDTQY
TRBV2	TRBD2	TRBJ2-1	ASSESGSGGFSSYNEQF
TRBV15	NA	TRBJ2-1	ATSRDFSGNEQF
TRBV6-5	NA	TRBJ2-7	ASSYRTLHEQY
TRBV27	TRBD1	TRBJ1-1	ASSFLRGQEAF
TRBV6-5	TRBD2	TRBJ2-1	ASSSPGLARNEQF
TRBV30	NA	TRBJ1-6	ASSLGSSYNSPLH
TRBV11-3	TRBD1	TRBJ2-3	ASSRDRFTDTQY
TRBV5-6	NA	TRBJ2-5	ASSRTIQETQY
TRBV5-1	TRBD2	TRBJ2-3	ASSLELAGPDTQY
TRBV6-5	TRBD1	TRBJ1-4	ASSLDRVGEKLF
TRBV4-2	NA	TRBJ2-7	ASSQEGTNYEQY
TRBV19	TRBD1	TRBJ1-2	ASSRDSYGYT
TRBV7-3	NA	TRBJ2-3	ASSSSGSRTDTQY
TRBV6-1	NA	TRBJ1-2	ASSVDRPRGYT
TRBV11-3	TRBD1	TRBJ1-1	ASSFSGTDNTEAF
TRBV3-1/TRBV3-2	TRBD1	TRBJ2-1	ASSRQGTAYNEQF
TRBV19	TRBD2	TRBJ2-1	ASSASFLAGVSEQF
TRBV28	NA	TRBJ2-3	ASSPYGRRATDTQY
TRBV5-6	NA	TRBJ1-1	ASSLARTRRTEAF
TRBV6-5	NA	TRBJ2-2	ASSFTGELF
TRBV10-3	NA	TRBJ1-5	AISGKGDQPQH
TRBV3-1/TRBV3-2	TRBD1	TRBJ2-1	ASSRSTGTGGGEQF
TRBV7-6	TRBD2	TRBJ2-2	ASSFGGRGTGELF
TRBV19	NA	TRBJ1-2	ASSSTGNYGYT
TRBV7-9	NA	TRBJ1-2	ASSLAGRDNYGYT
TRBV12-5	NA	TRBJ1-3	ASGSEGNTIY
TRBV11-3	NA	TRBJ1-1	ASSPRGGNTEAF
TRBV19	NA	TRBJ1-4	ASSLRPGTPTGEKLF
TRBV14	NA	TRBJ1-1	ASSAWTPTTEAF
TRBV5-4	TRBD1	TRBJ1-2	ASSFRGQGLYGYT
TRBV3-1/TRBV3-2	NA	TRBJ2-3	ASRASTDTQY
TRBV12-3/TRBV12-4	NA	TRBJ2-7	ASSRGSEQY
TRBV7-9	TRBD1	TRBJ2-3	ASSQRGMQGGTDTQY
TRBV29-1	NA	TRBJ2-1	SVQGSSYNEQF
TRBV25-1	NA	TRBJ1-2	ASSELAVNYGYT
TRBV3-1/TRBV3-2	TRBD1	TRBJ1-5	ASSPRLTGGLQPQH
TRBV19	NA	TRBJ1-5	ASSEGGRNQPQH
TRBV29-1	NA	TRBJ1-1	SSQEGNTEAF